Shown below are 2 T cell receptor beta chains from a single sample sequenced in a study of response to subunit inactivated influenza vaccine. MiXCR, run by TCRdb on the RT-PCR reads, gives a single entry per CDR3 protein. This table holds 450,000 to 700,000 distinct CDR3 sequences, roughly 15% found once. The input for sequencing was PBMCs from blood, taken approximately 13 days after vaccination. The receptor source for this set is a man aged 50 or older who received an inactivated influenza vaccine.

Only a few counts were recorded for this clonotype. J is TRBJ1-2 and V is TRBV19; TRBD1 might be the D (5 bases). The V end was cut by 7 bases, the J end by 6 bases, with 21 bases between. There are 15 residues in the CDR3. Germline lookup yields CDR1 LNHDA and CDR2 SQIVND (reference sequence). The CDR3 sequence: CASIRPGTQVDGYTF. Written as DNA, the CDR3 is TGTGCCAGTATTCGTCCCGGGACGCAGGTGGATGGCTACACCTTC.

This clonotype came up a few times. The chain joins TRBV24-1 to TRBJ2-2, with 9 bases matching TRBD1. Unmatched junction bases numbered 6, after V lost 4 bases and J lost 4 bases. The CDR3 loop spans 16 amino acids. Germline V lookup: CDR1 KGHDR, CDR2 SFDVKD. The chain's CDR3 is CATSDPGTGPTGELFF. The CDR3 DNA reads TGTGCCACCAGTGACCCCGGGACAGGGCCCACCGGGGAGCTGTTTTTT.